This T cell receptor beta chain came from a study of identical twins. This CDR3 is 19 amino acids long. Germline values: CDR1 SGHTA, CDR2 FQGNSA. With V trimmed by 2 bases and J by 0 bases, 10 bases remained unmatched. TCRdb fed the 5' RACE reads into MiXCR, producing one record per CDR3 protein. This table has about 720,000 distinct CDR3 sequences, approximately 9% appearing once. The same specimen was also included in a second study, on yellow fever vaccine responses in identical twins.

The sequencing sample was made of PBMCs. The receptor was derived from a woman aged 18 to 35 in good health. The rearrangement uses TRBV7-2 and TRBJ2-2; 9 bases match TRBD2. The CDR3 DNA is TGTGCCAGCAGCTTACCGACTAGCGGACTGTTTTCGAACACCGGGGAGCTGTTTTTT. Its translation: CASSLPTSGLFSNTGELFF.